These T cell receptor beta chains were read from a single sample in a study of T cell responses to AZD1222 COVID-19 vaccine. Here immunoSEQ multiplex PCR was the method, and the copy in TCRdb shows in-frame clones only, minus some. The sample contains 15,000 or so clones, about 84% of which appear only once. Sequences were derived from peripheral blood, sampled 28 days after the second AZD1222 dose. The source is an adult who received the AZD1222 COVID-19 vaccine. Each CDR3 is given with its conserved first and last residue. Fields, in order: clone size, V gene, J gene, D gene, CDR3 DNA, CDR3 protein. D genes are given only for firm matches. Clone size appears in some rows only: once, few, many, or a class for an expanded clone.

>-|TRBV30|TRBJ1-1|TRBD1
TGTGCCTGGAGTGCGAAAGGACAGGGGACAAACCGAGCTTTCTTT
CAWSAKGQGTNRAFF
>-|TRBV14|TRBJ1-2|TRBD1
TGTGCCAGCAGCCAATCCAGGGGGGAGGTTGGCTACACCTTC
CASSQSRGEVGYTF
>-|TRBV5-4|TRBJ2-3|-
TGTGCCAGCAGCTCCTACCCCATTTCCCAACGCACAGATACGCAGTATTTT
CASSSYPISQRTDTQYF
>-|TRBV6-5|TRBJ2-2|-
TGTGCCAGCAGTCAGATTACCGGGGAGCTGTTTTTT
CASSQITGELFF
>few|TRBV9|TRBJ2-6|-
TGTGCCAGCAGCGTAGGAGTGTCTGGGGCCAACGTCCTGACTTTC
CASSVGVSGANVLTF
>-|TRBV7-2|TRBJ2-3|TRBD1
TGTGCCAGCAGCTTACCACTACAGGGGAGCACAGATACGCAGTATTTT
CASSLPLQGSTDTQYF
>-|TRBV6-5|TRBJ1-1|-
TGTGCCAGCAGCCGATCGCAGATTGGGGACACTGAAGCTTTCTTT
CASSRSQIGDTEAFF
>-|TRBV6-5|TRBJ1-1|-
TGTGCCAGCAGTCCCGACCTTAGCCCTGAAGCTTTCTTT
CASSPDLSPEAFF
>-|TRBV7-8|TRBJ1-5|TRBD1
TGTGCCAGCAGGGCTCGACAGGGGCGGAATCAGCCCCAGCATTTT
CASRARQGRNQPQHF
>-|TRBV21-1|TRBJ2-7|-
TGTGCCAATTCCGTGATATTGATTTACGAGCAGTACTTC
CANSVILIYEQYF
>-|TRBV21-1|TRBJ2-2|-
TGTGCCAGCAGCACTTATGGCAGGGGAGGGATCACCGGGGAGCTGTTTTTT
CASSTYGRGGITGELFF
>-|TRBV2|TRBJ1-2|-
TGTGCCAGCAGTCCACAGGGCGTGGCCCCCTATGGCTACACCTTC
CASSPQGVAPYGYTF
>-|TRBV9|TRBJ1-6|TRBD1
TGTGCCAGCAGCGTGACAGGGATCGCACCCCTCCACTTT
CASSVTGIAPLHF
>-|TRBV2|TRBJ1-1|-
TGTGCCAGCAGAGACACGAACACTGAAGCTTTCTTT
CASRDTNTEAFF
>-|TRBV6-2/TRBV6-3|TRBJ1-2|-
TGTGCCAGCAGTAACGGTTATGGCTACACCTTC
CASSNGYGYTF
>-|TRBV7-7|TRBJ2-2|TRBD2
TGTGCCAGCAGCTTAGCGGGCGGGGGTTACACCGGGGAGCTGTTTTTT
CASSLAGGGYTGELFF
>-|TRBV12-3/TRBV12-4|TRBJ2-7|-
TGTGCCAGCACCTTGGGGCAGGGCTACGAGCAGTACTTC
CASTLGQGYEQYF